These 13 T cell receptor beta chains were sequenced from one sample in a study of T cell responses to AZD1222 COVID-19 vaccine. Assay used: immunoSEQ multiplex PCR; TCRdb lists only in-frame clones, some missing. The table has around 130,000 clones, over 85% seen once. Material: peripheral blood, obtained on day 0 of AZD1222 vaccination. Receptors originate from an adult in good health.

The V gene is TRBV19, the J gene TRBJ1-1; a weak D match, TRBD1 (6 bases). The CDR3 length is 13 residues. The ends were cut back, 8 bases at V and 0 bases at J, with 10 bases in the middle. From germline, CDR1 is LNHDA and CDR2 SQIVND (reference sequence). CDR3 amino acids: CASSGQMNTEAFF. The CDR3 DNA reads TGTGCCAGTTCCGGACAGATGAACACTGAAGCTTTCTTT.

V is TRBV7-2 and J is TRBJ2-7; weak D call: TRBD2 (6 bases). The CDR3 spans 15 residues. Per the germline V gene, CDR1 is SGHTA and CDR2 is FQGNSA. Trimming took off 5 bases at V and 0 bases at J, with 14 bases between the two ends. As DNA, the CDR3 is TGTGCCAGCAGCCCTTGGAACGGGAGCTCCTACGAGCAGTACTTC. It translates to CASSPWNGSSYEQYF. Full variable domain (rest looked up from reference TRBV7-2 and TRBJ2-7): GAGVSQSPSNKVTEKGKDVELRCDPISGHTALYWYRQSLGQGLEFLIYFQGNSAPDKSGLPSDRFSAERTGGSVSTLTIQRTQQEDSAVYLCASSPWNGSSYEQYFGPGTRLTVT.

The V gene is TRBV5-4, the J gene TRBJ2-3; 10 bases are shared with TRBD2. J lost 4 bases, V lost 6 bases, and 5 bases had no gene match. CDR1 is SGHNT, CDR2 YYREEE, per germline (reference sequence). This CDR3 has 14 amino acids. Written as DNA, the CDR3 is TGTGCCAGCACTAGCGGGAGTGGCGCAGATACGCAGTATTTT. It encodes CASTSGSGADTQYF. Drawing the rest from reference TRBV5-4 and TRBJ2-3, the complete variable domain is ETGVTQSPTHLIKTRGQQVTLRCSSQSGHNTVSWYQQALGQGPQFIFQYYREEENGRGNFPPRFSGLQFPNYSSELNVNALELDDSALYLCASTSGSGADTQYFGPGTRLTVL.

The chain joins TRBV30 to TRBJ1-2, with TRBD1 matching over 9 bases. This CDR3 has 13 residues. Germline CDR1 GTSNPN, CDR2 SVGIG (reference sequence). V was pared by 1 base and J by 4 bases, with 1 base of the junction left unmatched. The CDR3: CAWSGGQGYGYTF. CDR3 DNA: TGTGCCTGGAGTGGGGGACAGGGCTATGGCTACACCTTC.

This rearrangement joins TRBV28 to TRBJ1-4; possibly TRBD1 for D (6 bases). Germline lookup yields CDR1 MDHEN and CDR2 SYDVKM. Trimming removed 5 bases at V and 3 bases at J, with 13 bases between. The CDR3 is made up of 15 amino acids. CDR3 in amino acids: CASSVRGTPNEKLFF. DNA for the CDR3: TGTGCCAGCAGTGTCCGTGGGACACCTAATGAAAAACTGTTTTTT. Based on the CDR3 plus reference TRBV28 and TRBJ1-4, the full variable domain is DVKVTQSSRYLVKRTGEKVFLECVQDMDHENMFWYRQDPGLGLRLIYFSYDVKMKEKGDIPEGYSVSREKKERFSLILESASTNQTSMYLCASSVRGTPNEKLFFGSGTQLSVL.

The V gene is TRBV19, the J gene TRBJ2-2, with D possibly called TRBD1 or TRBD2 (7 bases each). CDR3 length: 16 residues. Germline CDR1 and CDR2: LNHDA and SQIVND (reference sequence). The V gene lost 7 bases and the J gene lost 5 bases, with 20 bases spanning the gap. As DNA, the CDR3 is TGTGCCAGTACCCCCAAGGGGGCGGGGGCAACCGGGGAGCTGTTTTTT. It specifies CASTPKGAGATGELFF.

This clone occurred once. The rearrangement uses TRBV3-1 (or the pseudogene TRBV3-2) and TRBJ2-2, with 10 bases identical to TRBD1. CDR1 is LGHDT and CDR2 is YNNKEL in the germline V gene (reference sequence). The CDR3 loop spans 14 amino acids. V trimming: 4 bases; J trimming: 4 bases; junction bases outside the gene matches: 0. CDR3 bases: TGTGCCAGCAGCCGGACAGGGGGCACCGGGGAGCTGTTTTTT. Residues: CASSRTGGTGELFF.

The chain has TRBV4-3 and TRBJ2-3; 7 bases are shared with TRBD2. The CDR3 consists of 16 residues. CDR1 and CDR2 from the germline V gene are LGHNA and YSLEER. Trimming removed 3 bases from V and 2 bases from J; junction bases left unmatched: 8. CDR3 nucleotides: TGCGCCAGCAGCCAGGGCCAGCGGGGACTCACAGATACGCAGTATTTT. It specifies CASSQGQRGLTDTQYF.

The chain is built from TRBV10-3 and TRBJ2-1; no clear D gene. Trimming stripped 10 bases from V and 3 bases from J, with 13 bases between. The CDR3 has 13 amino acids. In germline, CDR1 is ENHRY, CDR2 SYGVKD. The CDR3 DNA reads as TGTGCCACCGAAGGCGAGAACTACAATGAGCAGTTCTTC. Protein product: CATEGENYNEQFF.

This chain uses TRBV18 with TRBJ1-2; D is undetermined. V dropped 1 base and J dropped 2 bases, with 8 bases sitting between them. The CDR3 loop spans 14 amino acids. Per the germline V gene, CDR1 is KGHSH and CDR2 is LQKENI. CDR3 residues: CASSPRTGNYGYTF. The CDR3 DNA sequence: TGTGCCAGCTCACCACGTACGGGCAACTATGGCTACACCTTC.

The chain recombines TRBV14 with TRBJ1-2; the D gene is possibly TRBD1 (6 bases). The germline V gene has CDR1 SGHDN and CDR2 FVKESK. The V gene lost 4 bases and the J gene lost 7 bases, with 16 bases spanning the gap. The CDR3 has 14 amino acids. CDR3 sequence (DNA): TGTGCCAGCAGCCTTGGCAGGGGATGGTTTGGCTACACCTTC. Its translation is CASSLGRGWFGYTF.

V usage is TRBV19 and J usage is TRBJ2-2; perhaps TRBD2 as D (5 bases). V was clipped by 7 bases and J by 0 bases, with 15 bases between them. Germline values: CDR1 LNHDA, CDR2 SQIVND (reference sequence). There are 16 residues in the CDR3. CDR3 nucleotide sequence: TGTGCCAGTAAAAAAGGACCGGGGTCGAACACCGGGGAGCTGTTTTTT. Translation gives CASKKGPGSNTGELFF. The entire variable domain, with the rest obtained from reference TRBV19 and TRBJ2-2, is as follows: DGGITQSPKYLFRKEGQNVTLSCEQNLNHDAMYWYRQDPGQGLRLIYYSQIVNDFQKGDIAEGYSVSREKKESFPLTVTSAQKNPTAFYLCASKKGPGSNTGELFFGEGSRLTVL.

The chain carries TRBV14 and TRBJ2-5, with a weak D call TRBD2 (5 bases). The CDR3 extends over 14 amino acids. Trimming left V 3 bases short and J 4 bases short, with 12 bases between. The V gene's germline CDR1 is SGHDN and CDR2 FVKESK. The CDR3 loop is CASSHPGRAETQYF. The CDR3 nucleotides are TGTGCCAGCAGCCACCCCGGGCGGGCAGAGACCCAGTACTTC. The variable domain in full, completed from reference TRBV14 and TRBJ2-5, reads EAGVTQFPSHSVIEKGQTVTLRCDPISGHDNLYWYRRVMGKEIKFLLHFVKESKQDESGMPNNRFLAERTGGTYSTLKVQPAELEDSGVYFCASSHPGRAETQYFGPGTRLLVL.